One TCR beta chain is described in this entry. These data belong to a study of T cell changes during pregnancy in multiple sclerosis. Data came from immunoSEQ multiplex PCR; TCRdb stores just in-frame clones and leaves some out. The sample records about 85,000 clones, approximately 90% being singletons. V shed 0 bases and J 0 bases; nucleotides not matched to a gene: 5. CDR1 is SGHRS, CDR2 YFSETQ, per germline. The CDR3 sequence is 16 residues long. The rearrangement uses TRBV5-1 and TRBJ1-2; TRBD1 aligns across 7 bases. The clonotype was recovered from a female donor with multiple sclerosis, enrolled in a pregnancy study. The starting material was peripheral blood, obtained in the first trimester of pregnancy. The CDR3 region has the DNA TGCGCCAGCAGCTTGGATACAGGGGCCGCTAACTATGGCTACACCTTC. It codes for CASSLDTGAANYGYTF.